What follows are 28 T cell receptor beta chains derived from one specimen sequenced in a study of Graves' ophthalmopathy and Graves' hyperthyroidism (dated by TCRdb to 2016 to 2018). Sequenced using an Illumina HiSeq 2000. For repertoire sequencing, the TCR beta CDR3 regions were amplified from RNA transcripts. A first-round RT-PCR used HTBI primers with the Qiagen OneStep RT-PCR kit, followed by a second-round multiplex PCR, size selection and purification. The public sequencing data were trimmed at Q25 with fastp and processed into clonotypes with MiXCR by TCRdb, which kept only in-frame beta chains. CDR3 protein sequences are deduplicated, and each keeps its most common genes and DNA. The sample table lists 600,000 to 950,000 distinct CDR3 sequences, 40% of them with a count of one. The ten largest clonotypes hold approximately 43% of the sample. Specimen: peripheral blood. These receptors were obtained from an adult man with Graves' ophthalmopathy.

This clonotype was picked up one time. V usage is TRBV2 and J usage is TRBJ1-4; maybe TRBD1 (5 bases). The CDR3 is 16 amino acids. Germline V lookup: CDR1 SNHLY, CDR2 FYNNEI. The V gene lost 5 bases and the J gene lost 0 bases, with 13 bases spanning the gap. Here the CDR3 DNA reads TGTGCCAGCAGTAGGGACGTGGGGGCAACTAATGAAAAACTGTTTTTT. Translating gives CASSRDVGATNEKLFF.

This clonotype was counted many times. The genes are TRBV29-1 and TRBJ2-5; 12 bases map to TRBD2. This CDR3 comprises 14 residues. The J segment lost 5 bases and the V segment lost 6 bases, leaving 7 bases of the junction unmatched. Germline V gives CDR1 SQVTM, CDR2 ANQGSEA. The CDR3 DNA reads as TGCAGCGTCGACGGGACTAGCGGGTCTGAGACCCAGTACTTC. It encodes CSVDGTSGSETQYF.

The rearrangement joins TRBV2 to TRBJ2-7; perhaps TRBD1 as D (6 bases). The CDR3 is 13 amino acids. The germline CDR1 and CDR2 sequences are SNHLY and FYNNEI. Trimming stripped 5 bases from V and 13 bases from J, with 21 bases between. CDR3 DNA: TGTGCCAGCAGTCATCAACGGCGGGCAGGGGCCTACTTC. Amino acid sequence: CASSHQRRAGAYF.

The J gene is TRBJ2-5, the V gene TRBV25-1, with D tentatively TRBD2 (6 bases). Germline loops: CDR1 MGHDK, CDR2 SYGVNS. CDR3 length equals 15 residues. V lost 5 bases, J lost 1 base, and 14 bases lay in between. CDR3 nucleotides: TGTGCCAGCAGTACCAACCTACTAGCCCAAGAGACCCAGTACTTC. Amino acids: CASSTNLLAQETQYF.

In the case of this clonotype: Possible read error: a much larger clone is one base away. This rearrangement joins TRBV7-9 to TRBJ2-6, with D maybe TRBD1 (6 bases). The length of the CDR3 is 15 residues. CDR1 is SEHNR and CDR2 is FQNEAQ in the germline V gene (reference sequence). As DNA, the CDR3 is TGTGCCAGCAGTTTTTGGGGGCCAGGGGCCTACGTCCTGACTTTC. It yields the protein CASSFWGPGAYVLTF.

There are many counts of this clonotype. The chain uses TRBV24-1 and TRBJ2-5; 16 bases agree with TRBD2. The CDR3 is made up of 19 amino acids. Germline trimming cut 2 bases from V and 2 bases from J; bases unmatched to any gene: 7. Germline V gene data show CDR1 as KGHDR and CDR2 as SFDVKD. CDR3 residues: CATSDSAGLAGGTQETQYF. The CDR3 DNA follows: TGTGCCACCAGTGATTCGGCGGGACTAGCGGGGGGGACTCAAGAGACCCAGTACTTC.

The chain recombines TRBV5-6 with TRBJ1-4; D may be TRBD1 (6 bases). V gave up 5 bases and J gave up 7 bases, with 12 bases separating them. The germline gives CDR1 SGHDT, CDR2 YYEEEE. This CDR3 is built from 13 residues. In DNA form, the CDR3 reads TGTGCCAGCAGGAGAGAGGGGGGTGAAAAACTGTTTTTT. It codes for CASRREGGEKLFF.

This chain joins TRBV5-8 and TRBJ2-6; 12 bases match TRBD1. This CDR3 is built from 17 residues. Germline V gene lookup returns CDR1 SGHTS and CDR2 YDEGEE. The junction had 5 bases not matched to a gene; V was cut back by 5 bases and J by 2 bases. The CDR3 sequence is CASRARDRGPGANVLTF. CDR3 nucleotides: TGTGCCAGCAGGGCTAGGGACAGGGGGCCTGGGGCCAACGTCCTGACTTTC.

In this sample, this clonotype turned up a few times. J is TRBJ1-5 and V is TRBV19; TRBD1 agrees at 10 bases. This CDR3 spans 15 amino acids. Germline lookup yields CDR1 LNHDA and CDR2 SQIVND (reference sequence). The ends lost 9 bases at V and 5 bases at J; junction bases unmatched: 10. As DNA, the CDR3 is TGTGCCAGCAGGCCTCTAGGGACAGGGGATCAGCCCCAGCATTTT. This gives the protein CASRPLGTGDQPQHF.

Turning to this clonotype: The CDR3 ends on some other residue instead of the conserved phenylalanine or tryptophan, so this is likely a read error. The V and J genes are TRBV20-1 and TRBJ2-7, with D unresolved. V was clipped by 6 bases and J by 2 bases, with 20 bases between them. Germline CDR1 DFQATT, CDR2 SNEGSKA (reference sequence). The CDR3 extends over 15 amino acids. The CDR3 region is CSAEVLDRLTYEQYL. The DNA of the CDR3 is TGCAGTGCCGAGGTTCTGGACCGCCTCACCTACGAGCAGTACCTC.

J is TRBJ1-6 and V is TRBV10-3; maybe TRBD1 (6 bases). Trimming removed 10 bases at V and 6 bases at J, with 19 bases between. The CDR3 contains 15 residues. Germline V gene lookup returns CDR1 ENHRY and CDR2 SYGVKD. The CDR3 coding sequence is TGTGCCAGCAGGCCGGACAGAGTTCTTAATTCACCCCTCCACTTT. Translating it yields CASRPDRVLNSPLHF.

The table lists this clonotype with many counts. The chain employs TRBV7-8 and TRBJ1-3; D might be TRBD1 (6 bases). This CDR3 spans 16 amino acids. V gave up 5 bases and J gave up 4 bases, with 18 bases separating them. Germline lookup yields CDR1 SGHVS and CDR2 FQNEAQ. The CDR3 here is CASSLTVRGSGNTIYF. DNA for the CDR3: TGTGCCAGCAGCCTCACCGTCAGGGGATCGGGAAACACCATATATTTT.

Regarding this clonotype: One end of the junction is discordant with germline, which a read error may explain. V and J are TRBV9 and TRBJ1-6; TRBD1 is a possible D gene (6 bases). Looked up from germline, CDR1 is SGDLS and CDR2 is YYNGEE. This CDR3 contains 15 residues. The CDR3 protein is CASSLRQASISPLQF. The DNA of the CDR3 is TGTGCCAGCAGCCTCCGACAGGCTTCGATCTCACCCCTCCAATTT.

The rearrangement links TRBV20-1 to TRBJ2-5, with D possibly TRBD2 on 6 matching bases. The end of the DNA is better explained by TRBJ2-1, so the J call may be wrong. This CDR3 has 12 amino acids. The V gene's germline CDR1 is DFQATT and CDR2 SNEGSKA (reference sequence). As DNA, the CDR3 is TGCAGTGCTAGGGACATAGCGGAGGAGCAGTTCTTC. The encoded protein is CSARDIAEEQFF.

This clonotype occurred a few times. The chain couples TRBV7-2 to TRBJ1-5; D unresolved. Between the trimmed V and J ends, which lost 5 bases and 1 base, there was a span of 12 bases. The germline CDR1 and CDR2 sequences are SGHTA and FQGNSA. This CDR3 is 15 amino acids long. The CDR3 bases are TGTGCCAGCAGCCCTCGGTTCGGGAGCAATCAGCCCCAGCATTTT. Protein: CASSPRFGSNQPQHF.

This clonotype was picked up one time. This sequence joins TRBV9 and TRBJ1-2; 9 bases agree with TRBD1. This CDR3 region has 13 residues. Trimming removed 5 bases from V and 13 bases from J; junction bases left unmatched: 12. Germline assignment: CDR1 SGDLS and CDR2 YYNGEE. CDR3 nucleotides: TGTGCCAGCAGTTTGACCGGGACAGGGTACTGCACCTTC. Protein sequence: CASSLTGTGYCTF.

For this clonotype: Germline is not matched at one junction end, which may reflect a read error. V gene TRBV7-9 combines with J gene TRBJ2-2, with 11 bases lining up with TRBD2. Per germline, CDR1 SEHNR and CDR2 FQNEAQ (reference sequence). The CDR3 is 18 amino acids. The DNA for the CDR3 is TGTGCCAGCAGCGTAGCTGAGAGGCTAGCGGGAGGAACCGGGGAGCTGTTTTTT. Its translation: CASSVAERLAGGTGELFF.

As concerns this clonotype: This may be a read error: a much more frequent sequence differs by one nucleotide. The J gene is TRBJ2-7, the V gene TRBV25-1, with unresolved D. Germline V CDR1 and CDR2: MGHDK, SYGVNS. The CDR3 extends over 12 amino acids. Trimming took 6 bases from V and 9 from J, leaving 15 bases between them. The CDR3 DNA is TGTGCCAGCAGCAAGACCCGGAACGGGCAGTACTTC. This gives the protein CASSKTRNGQYF.

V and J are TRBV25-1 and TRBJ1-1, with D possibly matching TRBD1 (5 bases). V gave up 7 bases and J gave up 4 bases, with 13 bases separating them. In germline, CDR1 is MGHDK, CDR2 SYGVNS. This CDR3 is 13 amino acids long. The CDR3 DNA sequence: TGTGCCAGCACTCTTTGGAGGGGCACTGAAGCTTTCTTT. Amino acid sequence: CASTLWRGTEAFF.

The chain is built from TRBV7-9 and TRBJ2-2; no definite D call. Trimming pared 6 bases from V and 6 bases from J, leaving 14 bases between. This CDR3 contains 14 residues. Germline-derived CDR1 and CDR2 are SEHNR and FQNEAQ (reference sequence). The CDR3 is CASSPQVLAGELFF. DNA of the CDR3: TGTGCCAGCAGTCCCCAGGTGTTAGCCGGGGAGCTGTTTTTT.

CDR3 coding DNA: TGTGCCAGCAGCTTAGGATCTTTAGCGGGAGCCTACGAGCAGTACTTC. This gives the protein CASSLGSLAGAYEQYF. The chain has TRBV7-3 and TRBJ2-7; 9 bases are shared with TRBD2. The germline V gene has CDR1 SGHTA and CDR2 FQGTGA. The CDR3 totals 16 residues. J gave up 2 bases and V 2 bases, and 7 bases lay outside the gene matches.

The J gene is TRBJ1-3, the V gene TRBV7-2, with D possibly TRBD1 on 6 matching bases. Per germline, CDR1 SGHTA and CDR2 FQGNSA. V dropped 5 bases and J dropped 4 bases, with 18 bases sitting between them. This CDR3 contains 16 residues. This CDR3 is CASSLDSGARGNTIYF. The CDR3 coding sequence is TGTGCCAGCAGCCTAGACTCGGGGGCGCGAGGAAACACCATATATTTT.

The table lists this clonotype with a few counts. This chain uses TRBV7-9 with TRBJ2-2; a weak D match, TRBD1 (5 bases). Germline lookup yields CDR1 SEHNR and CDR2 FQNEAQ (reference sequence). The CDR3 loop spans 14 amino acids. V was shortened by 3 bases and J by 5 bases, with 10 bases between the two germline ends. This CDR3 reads CASSFLRGTGELFF. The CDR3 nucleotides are TGTGCCAGCAGCTTCCTAAGGGGAACCGGGGAGCTGTTTTTT.

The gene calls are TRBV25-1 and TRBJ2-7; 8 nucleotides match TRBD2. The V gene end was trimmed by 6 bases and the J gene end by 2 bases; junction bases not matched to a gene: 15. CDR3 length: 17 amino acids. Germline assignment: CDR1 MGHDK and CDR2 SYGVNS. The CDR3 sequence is CASSLAGGGQSPYEQYF. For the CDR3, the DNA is TGTGCCAGCAGCTTGGCCGGGGGGGGACAATCTCCCTACGAGCAGTACTTC.

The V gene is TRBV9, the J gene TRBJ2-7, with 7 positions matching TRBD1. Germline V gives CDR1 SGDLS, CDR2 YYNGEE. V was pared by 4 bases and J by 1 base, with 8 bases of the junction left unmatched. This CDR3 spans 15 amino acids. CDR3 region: CASSFSGTDSYEQYF. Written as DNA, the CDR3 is TGTGCCAGCAGCTTTTCCGGGACAGATTCCTACGAGCAGTACTTC.

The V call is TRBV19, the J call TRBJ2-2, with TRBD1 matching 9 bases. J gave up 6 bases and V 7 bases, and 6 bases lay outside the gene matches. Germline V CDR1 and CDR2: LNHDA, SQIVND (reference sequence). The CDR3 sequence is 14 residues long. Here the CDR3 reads CASTPGQGSGELFF. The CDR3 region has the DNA TGTGCCAGTACCCCGGGACAGGGATCCGGGGAGCTGTTTTTT.

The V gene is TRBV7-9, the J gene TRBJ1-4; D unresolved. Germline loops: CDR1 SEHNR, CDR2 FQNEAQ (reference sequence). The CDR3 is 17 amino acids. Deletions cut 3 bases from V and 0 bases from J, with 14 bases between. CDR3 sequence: CASSLEAGRATNEKLFF. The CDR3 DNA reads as TGTGCCAGCAGCTTGGAGGCTGGACGGGCAACTAATGAAAAACTGTTTTTT. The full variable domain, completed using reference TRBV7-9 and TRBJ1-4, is DTGVSQNPRHKITKRGQNVTFRCDPISEHNRLYWYRQTLGQGPEFLTYFQNEAQLEKSRLLSDRFSAERPKGSFSTLEIQRTEQGDSAMYLCASSLEAGRATNEKLFFGSGTQLSVL.

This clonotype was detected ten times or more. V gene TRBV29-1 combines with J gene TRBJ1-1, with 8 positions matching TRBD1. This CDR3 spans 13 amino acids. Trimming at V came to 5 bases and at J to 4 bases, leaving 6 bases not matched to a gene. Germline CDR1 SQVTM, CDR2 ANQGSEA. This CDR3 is CSVQTGAGTEAFF. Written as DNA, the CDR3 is TGCAGCGTTCAGACAGGGGCGGGCACTGAAGCTTTCTTT.